This TCR beta chain derives from a study of lymphopenia after photon versus proton radiotherapy. Study-level findings and limits: In patients who died, overall survival fell as post-nadir TCR diversity dropped more. Relative stability marked proton patients; photon patients lost diversity and naive cells. Only patients who died were analyzed for survival; proton advantage is unproven. Oligoclonal CD8+ Temra expansion after nadir drove photon patients' diversity drop.

Produced via immunoSEQ multiplex PCR; TCRdb's table is partial and in-frame only. The table lists about 12,000 clones, roughly 90% of them singletons, with roughly 3.3% in the top ten. Details on this clone: Its antigen is not known.

CDR1 SGHNT and CDR2 YYREEE come from the germline V gene (reference sequence). The CDR3 spans 15 residues. Trimming cost V 0 bases and J 0 bases, with 10 bases left between them. Source: peripheral blood, taken from a patient treated with proton-based radiotherapy. The V and J genes are TRBV5-4 and TRBJ2-7, with D possibly matching TRBD1 (6 bases). The TCR comes from a man in his 60s with pancreatic cancer. DNA of the CDR3: TGTGCCAGCAGCTTGGGGGGGCGGAACTCCTACGAGCAGTACTTC. It codes for CASSLGGRNSYEQYF.